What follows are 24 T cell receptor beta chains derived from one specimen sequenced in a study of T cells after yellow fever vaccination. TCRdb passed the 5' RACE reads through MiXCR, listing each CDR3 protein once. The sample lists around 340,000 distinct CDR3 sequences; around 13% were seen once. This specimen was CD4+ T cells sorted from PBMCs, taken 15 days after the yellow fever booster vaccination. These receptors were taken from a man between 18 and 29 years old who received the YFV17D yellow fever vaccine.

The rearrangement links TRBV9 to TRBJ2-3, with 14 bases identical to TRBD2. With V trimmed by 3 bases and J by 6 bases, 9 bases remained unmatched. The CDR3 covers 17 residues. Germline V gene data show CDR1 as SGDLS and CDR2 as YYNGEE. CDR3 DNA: TGTGCCAGCAGCGCAGCTTTGACTAGCGGGGGGGAGGATACGCAGTATTTT. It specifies CASSAALTSGGEDTQYF. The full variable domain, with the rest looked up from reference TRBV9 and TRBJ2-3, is DSGVTQTPKHLITATGQRVTLRCSPRSGDLSVYWYQQSLDQGLQFLIQYYNGEERAKGNILERFSAQQFPDLHSELNLSSLELGDSALYFCASSAALTSGGEDTQYFGPGTRLTVL.

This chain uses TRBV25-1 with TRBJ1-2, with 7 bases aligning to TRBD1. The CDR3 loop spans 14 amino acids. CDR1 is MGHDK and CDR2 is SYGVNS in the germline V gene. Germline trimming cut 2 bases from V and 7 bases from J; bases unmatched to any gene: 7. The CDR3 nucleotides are TGTGCCAGCAGTGAAACAGGGGTCCCCGGTGGCTACACCTTC. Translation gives CASSETGVPGGYTF.

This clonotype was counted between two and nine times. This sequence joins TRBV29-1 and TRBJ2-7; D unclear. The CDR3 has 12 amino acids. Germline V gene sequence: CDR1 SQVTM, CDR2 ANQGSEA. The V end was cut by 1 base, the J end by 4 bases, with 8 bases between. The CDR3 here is CSVEGAVYEQYF. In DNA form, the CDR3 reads TGCAGCGTTGAAGGGGCGGTTTACGAGCAGTACTTC.

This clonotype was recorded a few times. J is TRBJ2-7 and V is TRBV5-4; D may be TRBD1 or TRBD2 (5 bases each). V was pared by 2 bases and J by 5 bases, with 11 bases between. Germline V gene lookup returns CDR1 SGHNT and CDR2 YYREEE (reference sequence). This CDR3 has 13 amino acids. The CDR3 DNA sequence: TGTGCCAGCAGCTTAGAGGGGCTCAACGAGCAGTACTTC. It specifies CASSLEGLNEQYF.

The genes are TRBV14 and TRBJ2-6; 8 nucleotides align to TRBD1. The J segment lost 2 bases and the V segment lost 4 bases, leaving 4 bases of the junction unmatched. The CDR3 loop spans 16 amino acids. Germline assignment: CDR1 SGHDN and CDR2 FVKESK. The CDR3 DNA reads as TGTGCCAGCAGCCCGCGACAGGGGCCTGGGGCCAACGTCCTGACTTTC. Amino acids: CASSPRQGPGANVLTF.

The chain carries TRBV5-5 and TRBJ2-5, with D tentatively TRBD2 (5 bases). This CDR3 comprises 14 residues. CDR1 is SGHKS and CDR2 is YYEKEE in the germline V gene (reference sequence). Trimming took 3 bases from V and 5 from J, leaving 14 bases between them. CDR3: CASSWVGSGETQYF. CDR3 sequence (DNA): TGTGCCAGCAGCTGGGTTGGAAGCGGCGAGACCCAGTACTTC.

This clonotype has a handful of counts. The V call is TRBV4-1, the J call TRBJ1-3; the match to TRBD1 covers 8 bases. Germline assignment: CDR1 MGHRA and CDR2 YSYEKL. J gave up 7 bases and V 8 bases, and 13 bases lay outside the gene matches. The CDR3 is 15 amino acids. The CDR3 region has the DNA TGCGCCAGCGGCAAATTATCGGGACAGGTTAACACCATATATTTT. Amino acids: CASGKLSGQVNTIYF.

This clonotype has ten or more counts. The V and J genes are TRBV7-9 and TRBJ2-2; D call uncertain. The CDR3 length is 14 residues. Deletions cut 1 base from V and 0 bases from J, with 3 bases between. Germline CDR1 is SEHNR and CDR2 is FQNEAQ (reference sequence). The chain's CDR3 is CASSLDSNTGELFF. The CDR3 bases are TGTGCCAGCAGCTTAGATTCGAACACCGGGGAGCTGTTTTTT.

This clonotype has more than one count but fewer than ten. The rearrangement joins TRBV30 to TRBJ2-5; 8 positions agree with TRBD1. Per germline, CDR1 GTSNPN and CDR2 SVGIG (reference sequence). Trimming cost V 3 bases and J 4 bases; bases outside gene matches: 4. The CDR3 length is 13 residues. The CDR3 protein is CAWSGQGAETQYF. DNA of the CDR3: TGTGCCTGGAGCGGACAGGGAGCAGAGACCCAGTACTTC.

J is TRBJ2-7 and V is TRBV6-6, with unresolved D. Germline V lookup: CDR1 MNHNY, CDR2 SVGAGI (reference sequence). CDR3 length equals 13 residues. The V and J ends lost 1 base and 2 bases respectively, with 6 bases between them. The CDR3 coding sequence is TGTGCCAGCAGTTACTATGCCGCCTACGAGCAGTACGTC. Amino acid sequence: CASSYYAAYEQYV.

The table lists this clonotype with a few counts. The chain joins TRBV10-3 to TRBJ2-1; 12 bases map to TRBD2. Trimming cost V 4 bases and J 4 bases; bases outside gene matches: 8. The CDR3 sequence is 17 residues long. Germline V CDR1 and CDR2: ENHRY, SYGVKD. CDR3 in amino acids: CAISAQTSGGQYNEQFF. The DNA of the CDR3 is TGTGCCATCAGTGCACAGACTAGCGGGGGCCAGTACAATGAGCAGTTCTTC.

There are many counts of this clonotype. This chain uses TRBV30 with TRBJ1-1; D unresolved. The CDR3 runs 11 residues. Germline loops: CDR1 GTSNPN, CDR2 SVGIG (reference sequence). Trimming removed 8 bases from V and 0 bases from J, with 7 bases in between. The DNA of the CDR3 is TGTGCCGCCTTCATGAACACTGAAGCTTTCTTT. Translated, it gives CAAFMNTEAFF.

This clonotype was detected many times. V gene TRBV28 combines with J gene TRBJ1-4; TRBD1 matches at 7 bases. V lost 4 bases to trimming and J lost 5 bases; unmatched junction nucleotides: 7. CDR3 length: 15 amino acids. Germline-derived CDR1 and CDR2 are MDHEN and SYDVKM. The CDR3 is CASSYPGQLNEKLFF. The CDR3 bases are TGTGCCAGCAGTTACCCGGGACAGTTGAATGAAAAACTGTTTTTT.

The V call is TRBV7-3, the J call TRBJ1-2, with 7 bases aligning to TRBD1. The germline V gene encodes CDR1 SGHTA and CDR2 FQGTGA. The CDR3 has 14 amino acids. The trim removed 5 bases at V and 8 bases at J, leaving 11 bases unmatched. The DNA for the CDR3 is TGTGCCAGCAGCCCAGGGGGAGACCGTCGCGGCTACACCTTC. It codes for CASSPGGDRRGYTF.

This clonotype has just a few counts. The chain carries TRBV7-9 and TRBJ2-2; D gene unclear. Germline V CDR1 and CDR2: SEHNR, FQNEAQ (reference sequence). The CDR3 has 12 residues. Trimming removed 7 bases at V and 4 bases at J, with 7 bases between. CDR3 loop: CASNGFTGELFF. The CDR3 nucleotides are TGTGCCAGCAATGGGTTCACCGGGGAGCTGTTTTTT.

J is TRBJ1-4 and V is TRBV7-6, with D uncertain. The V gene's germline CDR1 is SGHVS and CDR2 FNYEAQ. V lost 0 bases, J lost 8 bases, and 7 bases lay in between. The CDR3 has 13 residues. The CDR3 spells CASSLASDEKLFF. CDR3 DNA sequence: TGTGCCAGCAGCTTAGCATCAGACGAAAAACTGTTTTTT.

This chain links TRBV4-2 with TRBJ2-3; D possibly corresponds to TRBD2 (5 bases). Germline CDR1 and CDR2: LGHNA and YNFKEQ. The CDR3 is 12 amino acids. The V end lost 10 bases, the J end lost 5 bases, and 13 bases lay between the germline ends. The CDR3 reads CATRGNGDTQYF. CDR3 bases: TGTGCCACTCGGGGAAATGGAGATACGCAGTATTTT.

The CDR3 region is CASSHTTSGEQYV. The CDR3 DNA reads TGTGCCAGCAGCCACACTACTAGTGGCGAGCAGTACGTC. The chain links TRBV3-1 to TRBJ2-7; the D gene is possibly TRBD2 (5 bases). Trimming took 3 bases from V and 6 from J, leaving 12 bases between them. Germline values: CDR1 LGHDT, CDR2 YNNKEL (reference sequence). The CDR3 runs to 13 residues.

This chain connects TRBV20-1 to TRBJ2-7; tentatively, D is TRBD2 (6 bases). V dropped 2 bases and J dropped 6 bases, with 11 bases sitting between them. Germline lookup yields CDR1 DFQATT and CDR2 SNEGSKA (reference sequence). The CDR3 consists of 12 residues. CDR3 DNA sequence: TGCAGTGCTAGACACCCGACTAGCGAGCAGTACGTC. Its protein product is CSARHPTSEQYV.

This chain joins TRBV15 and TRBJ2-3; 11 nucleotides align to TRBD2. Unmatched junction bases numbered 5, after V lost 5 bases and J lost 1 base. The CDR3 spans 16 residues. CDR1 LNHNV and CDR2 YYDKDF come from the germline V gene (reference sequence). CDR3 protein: CATSPGLAGRTDTQYF. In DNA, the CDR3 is TGTGCCACCAGCCCAGGACTAGCGGGTCGCACAGATACGCAGTATTTT.

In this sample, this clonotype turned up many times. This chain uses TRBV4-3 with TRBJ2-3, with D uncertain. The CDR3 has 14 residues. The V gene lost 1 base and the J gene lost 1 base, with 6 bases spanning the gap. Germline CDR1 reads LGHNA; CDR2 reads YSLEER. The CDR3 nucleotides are TGCGCCAGCAGCCAAGGTATCGGCACAGATACGCAGTATTTT. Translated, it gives CASSQGIGTDTQYF.

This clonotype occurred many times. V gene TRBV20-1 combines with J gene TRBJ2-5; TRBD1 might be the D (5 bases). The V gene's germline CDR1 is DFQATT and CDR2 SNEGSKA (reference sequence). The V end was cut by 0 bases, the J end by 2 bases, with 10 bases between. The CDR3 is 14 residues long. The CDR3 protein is CSAREGQIQETQYF. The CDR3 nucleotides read TGCAGTGCTAGAGAGGGGCAGATTCAAGAGACCCAGTACTTC.

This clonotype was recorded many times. Written as DNA, the CDR3 is TGCAGTGCTAGAGGGGATCTAGCGGGGGGGCTTCCAGATACGCAGTATTTT. It yields the protein CSARGDLAGGLPDTQYF. The chain uses TRBV20-1 and TRBJ2-3, with 12 bases lining up with TRBD2. V was clipped by 1 base and J by 4 bases; unmatched bases: 9. Germline V lookup: CDR1 DFQATT, CDR2 SNEGSKA (reference sequence). This CDR3 is built from 17 residues.

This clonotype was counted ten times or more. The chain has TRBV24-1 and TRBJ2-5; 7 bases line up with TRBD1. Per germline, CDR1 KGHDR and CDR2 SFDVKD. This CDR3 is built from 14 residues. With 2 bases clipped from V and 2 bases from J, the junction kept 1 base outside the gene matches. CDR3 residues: CATSDWGQQETQYF. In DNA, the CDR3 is TGTGCCACCAGTGATTGGGGACAGCAAGAGACCCAGTACTTC.